The 23 T cell receptor beta chains below all came from one sample that was sequenced in a study of neurological immune-mediated disorders. TCRdb fed the 5' RACE reads into MiXCR, producing one record per CDR3 protein. The sample comprises 65,000 to 90,000 distinct CDR3 sequences, about 5% of which are singletons, and roughly 2.2% rests with the top ten. Sequences were obtained from PBMCs. These receptors all stem from a woman aged 25 to 39 with multiple sclerosis.

Remarks on this clonotype: A read error is possible here, since a much larger clone lies one base away. Written as DNA, the CDR3 is TGCAGTGCTGAGGGCTCCTATAATTCACCCCTCAACTTT. Amino acids: CSAEGSYNSPLNF. The gene calls are TRBV20-1 and TRBJ1-6; D gene uncertain. Germline V gene lookup returns CDR1 DFQATT and CDR2 SNEGSKA (reference sequence). This CDR3 region has 13 residues.

This clonotype was recorded many times. V and J are TRBV20-1 and TRBJ2-3, with D unresolved. Trimming left V 5 bases short and J 0 bases short, with 12 bases between. CDR3 length equals 14 residues. Germline-derived CDR1 and CDR2 are DFQATT and SNEGSKA (reference sequence). The chain's CDR3 is CSAPGGSSTDTQYF. CDR3 nucleotide sequence: TGCAGTGCTCCCGGCGGAAGTAGCACAGATACGCAGTATTTT.

This clonotype has ten or more counts. The CDR3 sequence is CASSFQTTSGGPSSYNEQFF. The CDR3 DNA sequence: TGCGCCAGCAGCTTCCAAACGACTAGCGGGGGTCCCAGCTCCTACAATGAGCAGTTCTTC. V usage is TRBV5-1 and J usage is TRBJ2-1; TRBD2 agrees at 12 bases. The CDR3 sequence is 20 residues long. CDR1 is SGHRS and CDR2 is YFSETQ in the germline V gene. V lost 2 bases and J lost 0; bases outside the gene matches: 12.

This clonotype was observed at least ten times. This chain uses TRBV10-3 with TRBJ2-1, with 8 bases that match TRBD2. With V trimmed by 6 bases and J by 13 bases, 5 bases remained unmatched. CDR1 and CDR2 (germline): ENHRY, SYGVKD. The CDR3 consists of 11 residues. Written as DNA, the CDR3 is TGTGCCATCAGATGGGGACTAGACCAGTTCTTC. This sequence encodes CAIRWGLDQFF.

This clonotype was picked up a small number of times. The chain links TRBV5-1 to TRBJ2-1; D is uncertain. The CDR3 is 13 residues long. Trimming removed 5 bases at V and 5 bases at J, with 11 bases between. Germline values: CDR1 SGHRS, CDR2 YFSETQ. The chain's CDR3 is CASSVGGHNEQFF. The CDR3 DNA sequence: TGCGCCAGCAGTGTTGGTGGACACAATGAGCAGTTCTTC.

This clonotype was seen at least ten times. This sequence joins TRBV28 and TRBJ2-3, with unresolved D. Germline-derived CDR1 and CDR2 are MDHEN and SYDVKM. V lost 4 bases and J 2 bases, leaving 10 bases between the germline ends. The CDR3 is made up of 14 amino acids. The CDR3 DNA sequence: TGTGCCAGCAGTTCCCGCGGCTTCACAGATACGCAGTATTTT. This codes for CASSSRGFTDTQYF.

This clonotype was seen repeatedly, ten times or more. The V gene is TRBV7-9, the J gene TRBJ2-3; 9 nucleotides agree with TRBD2. The CDR3 totals 14 residues. In germline, CDR1 is SEHNR, CDR2 FQNEAQ (reference sequence). The trim removed 4 bases at V and 8 bases at J, leaving 7 bases unmatched. CDR3 loop: CASSSRLAEATQYF. CDR3 DNA sequence: TGTGCCAGCAGCTCACGACTAGCGGAGGCTACGCAGTATTTT.

The rearrangement joins TRBV7-8 to TRBJ2-3, with 9 bases identical to TRBD1. V lost 5 bases, J lost 5 bases, and 8 bases stayed unmatched. The CDR3 extends over 15 amino acids. Germline V gene sequence: CDR1 SGHVS, CDR2 FQNEAQ. CDR3 in amino acids: CASSPSGTGKDTQYF. DNA for the CDR3: TGTGCCAGCAGCCCATCCGGGACAGGGAAAGATACGCAGTATTTT.

This clonotype was seen at least ten times. V usage is TRBV7-2 and J usage is TRBJ2-1; D uncertain. The CDR3 sequence is 13 residues long. Germline loops: CDR1 SGHTA, CDR2 FQGNSA. V lost 5 bases and J 8 bases, leaving 13 bases between the germline ends. The CDR3 is CASSPRLHDEQFF. For the CDR3, the DNA is TGTGCCAGCAGCCCCCGCCTCCACGATGAGCAGTTCTTC.

This clonotype turned up a few times. The chain joins TRBV20-1 to TRBJ2-7; D is unclear. This CDR3 is 11 amino acids long. Between the trimmed V and J ends, which lost 5 bases and 0 bases, there was a span of 5 bases. Germline lookup yields CDR1 DFQATT and CDR2 SNEGSKA (reference sequence). The CDR3: CSASRSYEQYF. The CDR3 region has the DNA TGCAGTGCTTCCCGCTCCTACGAGCAGTACTTC.

This clonotype was detected only a few times. This rearrangement joins TRBV4-1 to TRBJ2-7; TRBD1 is a possible D gene (6 bases). The germline V and J ends were trimmed by 1 base and 1 base, with 17 bases remaining between them. The CDR3 has 17 residues. From germline, CDR1 is MGHRA and CDR2 YSYEKL. CDR3 DNA: TGCGCCAGCAGCCAAGGTCTGGGGACAACCCATTCCTACGAGCAGTACTTC. As protein: CASSQGLGTTHSYEQYF.

The sample holds many counts of this clonotype. The J gene is TRBJ2-2, the V gene TRBV9; weak D call: TRBD2 (6 bases). From germline, CDR1 is SGDLS and CDR2 YYNGEE. The CDR3 spans 19 residues. The germline V and J ends were trimmed by 0 bases and 0 bases, with 18 bases remaining between them. The CDR3 sequence is CASSVETPSGGANTGELFF. Written as DNA, the CDR3 is TGTGCCAGCAGCGTAGAAACCCCCTCCGGGGGAGCGAACACCGGGGAGCTGTTTTTT.

The J gene is TRBJ1-2, the V gene TRBV6-1; D gene uncertain. V was pared by 3 bases and J by 4 bases, with 9 bases between. The CDR3 has 13 residues. The V gene's germline CDR1 is MNHNS and CDR2 SASEGT. CDR3 protein: CASSDLPIYGYTF. Here the CDR3 DNA reads TGTGCCAGCAGTGACCTCCCGATCTATGGCTACACCTTC.

Ten or more counts support this clonotype. The chain has TRBV5-6 and TRBJ1-1; TRBD1 agrees at 7 bases. This CDR3 has 13 residues. The V gene end was trimmed by 4 bases and the J gene end by 2 bases; junction bases not matched to a gene: 2. Looked up from germline, CDR1 is SGHDT and CDR2 is YYEEEE. CDR3 in amino acids: CASSRGPNTEAFF. The CDR3 DNA sequence: TGTGCCAGCAGCAGGGGGCCAAACACTGAAGCTTTCTTT.

The V and J genes are TRBV30 and TRBJ2-1; unclear D gene. From germline, CDR1 is GTSNPN and CDR2 SVGIG (reference sequence). With 2 bases removed from V and 7 bases from J, the gap between germline ends came to 6 bases. This CDR3 comprises 11 residues. This chain's CDR3 is CAWSRRNEQFF. The CDR3 bases are TGTGCCTGGAGTCGTAGGAATGAGCAGTTCTTC. Drawing the rest from reference TRBV30 and TRBJ2-1, the complete variable domain is SQTIHQWPATLVQPVGSPLSLECTVEGTSNPNLYWYRQAAGRGLQLLFYSVGIGQISSEVPQNLSASRPQDRQFILSSKKLLLSDSGFYLCAWSRRNEQFFGPGTRLTVL.

In this sample, this clonotype turned up many times. The J gene is TRBJ2-3, the V gene TRBV20-1; D gene ambiguous. The CDR3 contains 14 residues. V lost 1 base to trimming and J lost 4 bases, with 12 bases between them. Per the germline V gene, CDR1 is DFQATT and CDR2 is SNEGSKA (reference sequence). The CDR3 coding sequence is TGCAGTGCTAGAGTCCATAGGTCCGCAGATACGCAGTATTTT. Its protein is CSARVHRSADTQYF.

Relative to its sample, this clonotype is medium-sized. This rearrangement joins TRBV4-1 to TRBJ1-2, with D possibly matching TRBD1 (5 bases). Trimming stripped 0 bases from V and 0 bases from J, with 11 bases between. The germline V gene has CDR1 MGHRA and CDR2 YSYEKL. The CDR3 is 16 residues long. The CDR3 sequence is CASSQDRGAANYGYTF. Written as DNA, the CDR3 is TGCGCCAGCAGCCAAGATCGAGGGGCGGCTAACTATGGCTACACCTTC.

There are many counts of this clonotype. The V gene is TRBV20-1, the J gene TRBJ2-3, with a weak D call TRBD2 (6 bases). The CDR3 loop spans 14 amino acids. The germline V gene encodes CDR1 DFQATT and CDR2 SNEGSKA (reference sequence). Trimming left V 7 bases short and J 4 bases short, with 18 bases between. CDR3 in DNA: TGCAGTGTCCGGAGGGCAGGCCGGGCAGATACGCAGTATTTT. This sequence encodes CSVRRAGRADTQYF.

With regard to this clonotype: Possible read error: a much larger clone is one base away. The J gene is TRBJ1-5, the V gene TRBV18, with 7 bases that match TRBD1. The germline V gene encodes CDR1 KGHSH and CDR2 LQKENI. The CDR3 consists of 14 residues. The CDR3 DNA reads TGTGCCAGCTCACGACAGGGAGACAATCAGCACCAGCATTTT. Its translation: CASSRQGDNQHQHF.

The sample holds many counts of this clonotype. This rearrangement joins TRBV20-1 to TRBJ1-4, with D tentatively TRBD1 (5 bases). Germline loops: CDR1 DFQATT, CDR2 SNEGSKA (reference sequence). Trimming took 5 bases from V and 5 from J, leaving 15 bases between them. The length of the CDR3 is 14 residues. CDR3 coding DNA: TGCAGTGCTTCTACGGGACTCGGGAATGAAAAACTGTTTTTT. It translates to CSASTGLGNEKLFF.

This clonotype has at least ten counts. This chain uses TRBV12-3 or TRBV12-4 with TRBJ2-7; TRBD2 agrees at 7 bases. CDR3 length: 18 residues. Trimming took 3 bases from V and 2 from J; bases not matched to a gene: 16. CDR3 region: CASSFHRVGGGPAYEQYV. The DNA for the CDR3 is TGTGCCAGCAGTTTCCACCGGGTTGGGGGGGGACCCGCCTACGAGCAGTACGTC.

This clonotype was counted ten times or more. The chain employs TRBV4-1 and TRBJ2-7; TRBD1 agrees at 9 bases. V trimming: 5 bases; J trimming: 0 bases; junction bases outside the gene matches: 5. Germline CDR1 and CDR2: MGHRA and YSYEKL. CDR3 length equals 15 residues. The CDR3 here is CASSKGQGSSYEQYV. In DNA, the CDR3 is TGCGCCAGCAGCAAAGGACAGGGGTCCTCCTACGAGCAGTACGTC.

This clonotype was recorded at least ten times. V and J are TRBV18 and TRBJ1-1; D is unresolved. Germline V gives CDR1 KGHSH, CDR2 LQKENI. The CDR3 consists of 14 residues. With 0 bases removed from V and 7 bases from J, the gap between germline ends came to 12 bases. CDR3 loop: CASSPPRSSVEAFF. DNA for the CDR3: TGTGCCAGCTCACCACCGCGGTCGAGTGTTGAAGCTTTCTTT.